This TCR beta chain derives from a study of blood T cell repertoires in COVID-19. Background on the study: Spain, Italy and the United States supplied samples that represented acute and convalescent COVID-19. PBMCs, B-cell-depleted T cells, or T cells provided the cDNA or gDNA that made up the material.

Under the authors' procedure: Cell counts per sample came from amplifying reference gene primers. The table came from immunoSEQ multiplex PCR; TCRdb's copy has only in-frame clones and leaves some out. The DNA was the basis for D and trimming; V, J and clone size are from that table. The table records about 110,000 clones, over 75% of them present only once. CDR1 and CDR2 from the germline V gene are SGHRS and YFSETQ. J gave up 1 base and V 1 base, and 5 bases lay outside the gene matches. This CDR3 comprises 15 residues. The sample comprised peripheral blood. The V gene is TRBV5-1, the J gene TRBJ2-7, with TRBD1 matching over 7 bases. The origin of this receptor is a woman in her sixties or seventies with acute or convalescent COVID-19. The CDR3 region is CASSLSGGGSYEQYF. DNA for the CDR3: TGCGCCAGCAGCTTGTCAGGGGGTGGTTCCTACGAGCAGTACTTC.